The 28 T cell receptor beta chains below come from one sample, sequenced in a study of lymphopenia after photon versus proton radiotherapy. The assay was immunoSEQ multiplex PCR, and TCRdb's table has in-frame clones only and misses some. The data hold about 6,800 clones, with around 94% observed a single time. Here the sequenced sample was peripheral blood, taken from a patient treated with photon-based radiotherapy. These receptors came from a woman between 45 and 65 years old with cholangiocarcinoma.

J is TRBJ2-5 and V is TRBV30; either TRBD1 or TRBD2 may supply D (6 bases each). Germline lookup yields CDR1 GTSNPN and CDR2 SVGIG (reference sequence). V dropped 5 bases and J dropped 5 bases, with 18 bases sitting between them. The CDR3 contains 14 residues. CDR3 amino acids: CAWSGASEGETQYF. For the CDR3, the DNA is TGTGCCTGGTCGGGGGCGTCAGAAGGGGAGACCCAGTACTTC.

This clone has just one count. This chain joins TRBV7-2 and TRBJ1-3; no definite D call. V lost 5 bases, J lost 3 bases, and 14 bases lay in between. This CDR3 comprises 15 residues. From germline, CDR1 is SGHTA and CDR2 FQGNSA. The chain's CDR3 is CASSQDWGGGNTIYF. DNA for the CDR3: TGTGCCAGCAGCCAAGACTGGGGTGGTGGAAACACCATATATTTT.

The chain recombines TRBV21-1 with TRBJ2-1; TRBD1 was called by the table and not checked on the DNA. TRBV21-1 is termed a pseudogene. The CDR3 sequence is 14 residues long. CDR3: CASSPSQGYNEQFF. CDR3 sequence (DNA): TGTGCCAGCAGCCCATCGCAGGGCTACAATGAGCAGTTCTTC.

V is TRBV6-5 and J is TRBJ1-1; D gene unclear. Germline V gene sequence: CDR1 MNHEY, CDR2 SVGAGI. This CDR3 region has 13 residues. V was pared by 6 bases and J by 4 bases, with 12 bases between. The CDR3 nucleotides are TGTGCCAGCAGATCAGGCGGTCGCACTGAAGCTTTCTTT. Protein sequence: CASRSGGRTEAFF.

The rearrangement joins TRBV5-1 to TRBJ2-2; 7 nucleotides align to TRBD1. The CDR3 sequence is 15 residues long. Germline values: CDR1 SGHRS, CDR2 YFSETQ. V shed 0 bases, J shed 6 bases, and the junction held 5 bases outside the gene matches. CDR3 coding DNA: TGCGCCAGCAGCTTGGGAGACAGGGCTCCCGGGGAGCTGTTTTTT. Translated, it gives CASSLGDRAPGELFF.

The CDR3 bases are TGCGCCAGCAGGGCAGGAGAAAAACTGTTTTTT. Its translation: CASRAGEKLFF. The rearrangement joins TRBV5-1 to TRBJ1-4; D is uncertain. The CDR3 extends over 11 amino acids. Germline CDR1 and CDR2: SGHRS and YFSETQ. V lost 5 bases and J lost 8, with 7 bases in between. The whole variable domain, filled in from reference TRBV5-1 and TRBJ1-4, reads KAGVTQTPRYLIKTRGQQVTLSCSPISGHRSVSWYQQTPGQGLQFLFEYFSETQRNKGNFPGRFSGRQFSNSRSEMNVSTLELGDSALYLCASRAGEKLFFGSGTQLSVL.

The rearrangement joins TRBV30 to TRBJ1-2; 7 bases match TRBD1. Germline CDR1 reads GTSNPN; CDR2 reads SVGIG (reference sequence). V shed 2 bases and J 6 bases; nucleotides not matched to a gene: 6. This CDR3 region has 13 residues. CDR3 region: CAWSQGTANGYTF. DNA of the CDR3: TGTGCCTGGAGTCAAGGGACAGCAAATGGCTACACCTTC.

The chain employs TRBV7-6 and TRBJ2-4; D is uncertain. Germline CDR1 and CDR2: SGHVS and FNYEAQ. V dropped 4 bases and J dropped 7 bases, with 11 bases sitting between them. This CDR3 is 13 amino acids long. Written as DNA, the CDR3 is TGTGCCAGCAGCTACCGCATTGGGAACATTCAGTACTTC. This gives the protein CASSYRIGNIQYF.

This sequence joins TRBV28 and TRBJ1-2; D gene uncertain. This CDR3 has 15 residues. Germline CDR1 MDHEN, CDR2 SYDVKM. Trimming shortened V by 4 bases and J by 3 bases, and 15 bases separated the two germline ends. CDR3 DNA sequence: TGTGCCAGCAGTTCGGAGCAAGTCGGGGACTATGGCTACACCTTC. Protein product: CASSSEQVGDYGYTF.

The chain combines TRBV10-2 with TRBJ2-7, with TRBD1 as a possible D gene (6 bases). Germline values: CDR1 WSHSY, CDR2 SAAADI. CDR3 length: 14 amino acids. V lost 6 bases and J lost 5, with 17 bases in between. CDR3: CASSVTGNRDEQYF. The CDR3, as DNA: TGCGCCAGCAGCGTTACAGGGAATCGGGACGAGCAGTACTTC.

The chain has TRBV12-5 and TRBJ2-1, with 7 positions matching TRBD1. The germline V gene encodes CDR1 LGHNT and CDR2 FRNRAP. The V segment lost 6 bases and the J segment 7 bases; nucleotides outside the gene matches: 12. CDR3 length equals 15 residues. CDR3 protein: CASGGVSTGKNEQFF. The CDR3 DNA reads as TGTGCTAGTGGGGGCGTCTCGACAGGGAAAAATGAGCAGTTCTTC.

This chain uses TRBV4-3 with TRBJ1-5; 8 nucleotides align to TRBD1. The germline V gene has CDR1 LGHNA and CDR2 YSLEER. The ends lost 3 bases at V and 4 bases at J; junction bases unmatched: 5. This CDR3 contains 15 residues. In DNA, the CDR3 is TGCGCCAGCAGCCATGACAGACAGGGGAATCAGCCCCAGCATTTT. Encoded protein: CASSHDRQGNQPQHF.

This clone was picked up a small number of times. The chain is built from TRBV6-6 and TRBJ2-7; D is possibly TRBD1 or TRBD2 (5 bases each). The CDR3 length is 15 residues. V lost 5 bases and J lost 1, with 15 bases in between. Per the germline V gene, CDR1 is MNHNY and CDR2 is SVGAGI (reference sequence). CDR3 in DNA: TGTGCCAGCAGTCCCCTGAGGGGCCTATCCTACGAGCAGTACTTC. It is translated as CASSPLRGLSYEQYF.

The V and J genes are TRBV5-8 and TRBJ1-1, with D tentatively TRBD1 (5 bases). CDR1 and CDR2 (germline): SGHTS, YDEGEE. Trimming pared 5 bases from V and 1 base from J, leaving 15 bases between. CDR3 length: 15 amino acids. CDR3 in amino acids: CASRPTGPKNTEAFF. DNA for the CDR3: TGTGCCAGCAGACCGACGGGGCCTAAGAACACTGAAGCTTTCTTT.

J is TRBJ2-3 and V is TRBV11-2; TRBD2 agrees at 9 bases. The V and J ends lost 11 bases and 5 bases, in that order; junction bases with no gene match: 11. The CDR3 is 14 amino acids. Looked up from germline, CDR1 is SGHAT and CDR2 is FQNNGV. The CDR3: CASRLAGRGDTQYF. The CDR3 DNA follows: TGTGCCTCCAGGCTAGCGGGGCGGGGAGATACGCAGTATTTT.

The genes are TRBV30 and TRBJ2-2; D is unresolved. The V end was cut by 0 bases, the J end by 6 bases, with 8 bases between. This CDR3 contains 13 residues. CDR1 and CDR2 from the germline V gene are GTSNPN and SVGIG (reference sequence). CDR3 protein: CAWSVPPPGELFF. CDR3 sequence (DNA): TGTGCCTGGAGTGTACCTCCGCCCGGGGAGCTGTTTTTT.

CDR3 nucleotide sequence: TGTGCCAGCAGCTTAAAGGTCTCTGGGGCCAACGTCCTGACTTTC. Translated: CASSLKVSGANVLTF. The V and J genes are TRBV7-9 and TRBJ2-6; D is unclear. V was trimmed by 2 bases and J by 0 bases, leaving 5 bases between them. The length of the CDR3 is 15 residues. Per germline, CDR1 SEHNR and CDR2 FQNEAQ (reference sequence).

The chain links TRBV5-6 to TRBJ1-4, with TRBD1 identical over 9 bases. The V segment lost 0 bases and the J segment 10 bases; nucleotides outside the gene matches: 4. CDR1 and CDR2 from the germline V gene are SGHDT and YYEEEE. CDR3 length equals 14 residues. The CDR3 sequence: CASSLDRGRGKLFF. CDR3 DNA sequence: TGTGCCAGCAGCTTGGACAGGGGGCGAGGAAAACTGTTTTTT. Full variable domain (missing parts from reference TRBV5-6 and TRBJ1-4): DAGVTQSPTHLIKTRGQQVTLRCSPKSGHDTVSWYQQALGQGPQFIFQYYEEEERQRGNFPDRFSGHQFPNYSSELNVNALLLGDSALYLCASSLDRGRGKLFFGSGTQLSVL.

This rearrangement joins TRBV19 to TRBJ2-1, with D unresolved. Trimming removed 2 bases at V and 8 bases at J, with 4 bases between. The CDR3 has 11 residues. The V gene's germline CDR1 is LNHDA and CDR2 SQIVND (reference sequence). For the CDR3, the DNA is TGTGCCAGTAGTATAATTCATGAGCAGTTCTTC. It is translated as CASSIIHEQFF.

The chain recombines TRBV6-5 with TRBJ1-1; possibly TRBD1 for D (5 bases). Germline values: CDR1 MNHEY, CDR2 SVGAGI. The CDR3 is 13 residues long. The CDR3 reads CAAREREGTEAFF. The CDR3 nucleotides read TGTGCAGCCAGGGAAAGGGAGGGCACTGAAGCTTTCTTT.

This chain connects TRBV30 to TRBJ2-2, with 7 bases matching TRBD1. V was pared by 3 bases and J by 7 bases, with 11 bases of the junction left unmatched. The CDR3 length is 15 residues. Germline V CDR1 and CDR2: GTSNPN, SVGIG (reference sequence). The CDR3 spells CAWSFRDRFYGELFF. CDR3 nucleotide sequence: TGTGCCTGGAGCTTCAGGGACAGATTTTACGGGGAGCTGTTTTTT.

The V and J genes are TRBV5-4 and TRBJ1-4; D call uncertain. The germline V gene encodes CDR1 SGHNT and CDR2 YYREEE (reference sequence). The length of the CDR3 is 14 residues. V was shortened by 0 bases and J by 8 bases, with 11 bases between the two germline ends. CDR3 sequence reads: CASSLAGNGEKLFF. The CDR3 DNA reads TGTGCCAGCAGCTTGGCAGGCAACGGGGAAAAACTGTTTTTT.

The chain carries TRBV7-9 and TRBJ2-5; possible D gene TRBD2, 6 bases. This CDR3 has 15 amino acids. CDR1 and CDR2 from the germline V gene are SEHNR and FQNEAQ (reference sequence). V gave up 5 bases and J gave up 5 bases, with 18 bases separating them. CDR3 protein: CASSPLGLALETQYF. In DNA, the CDR3 is TGTGCCAGCAGCCCGTTGGGGCTAGCGCTCGAGACCCAGTACTTC. Based on the CDR3 plus reference TRBV7-9 and TRBJ2-5, the full variable domain is DTGVSQNPRHKITKRGQNVTFRCDPISEHNRLYWYRQTLGQGPEFLTYFQNEAQLEKSRLLSDRFSAERPKGSFSTLEIQRTEQGDSAMYLCASSPLGLALETQYFGPGTRLLVL.

The chain links TRBV11-3 to TRBJ2-1, with no clear D. V was clipped by 1 base and J by 6 bases, with 16 bases between them. CDR1 is SGHNT, CDR2 YENEEA, per germline. CDR3 length: 16 residues. DNA for the CDR3: TGTGCCAGCAGCTTAGGATTCCCTCCCTTGAGCAATGAGCAGTTCTTC. Translated, it gives CASSLGFPPLSNEQFF.

The chain joins TRBV10-2 to TRBJ2-7; 7 bases fit TRBD2. The germline CDR1 and CDR2 sequences are WSHSY and SAAADI. V was pared by 0 bases and J by 4 bases, with 6 bases of the junction left unmatched. The CDR3 has 15 amino acids. The CDR3 DNA reads TGCGCCAGCAGTGAGTCGACCCTGGGGGGGTACGAGCAGTACTTC. Translation gives CASSESTLGGYEQYF.

The chain links TRBV2 to TRBJ1-2, with 9 nucleotides matching TRBD1. The V and J ends lost 4 bases and 5 bases, in that order; junction bases with no gene match: 11. The CDR3 has 16 residues. The germline V gene encodes CDR1 SNHLY and CDR2 FYNNEI. The CDR3 DNA sequence: TGTGCCAGCAGTGTATTATCCCCGGGACAGGGATATGGCTACACCTTC. Translating gives CASSVLSPGQGYGYTF.

The chain has TRBV7-2 and TRBJ2-1; D is unresolved. The CDR3 contains 12 residues. V was cut by 2 bases and J by 13 bases, with 12 bases left in between. Germline loops: CDR1 SGHTA, CDR2 FQGNSA. This CDR3 is CASSLLLRDQFF. The DNA of the CDR3 is TGTGCCAGCAGCTTACTTCTCCGTGATCAGTTCTTC.

As for this clone: One end of the junction fails to match germline, which may point to a read error. This rearrangement joins TRBV7-9 to TRBJ1-1; no clear D. CDR1 and CDR2 (germline): SEHNR, FQNEAQ (reference sequence). CDR3 size: 16 residues. DNA for the CDR3: TGTGCCAGCAGCGTAGCTTCCGGGCAGATGAACACTGAAGCTTTCTTT. This sequence encodes CASSVASGQMNTEAFF.